The entry below gives a single T cell receptor (beta chain) sequence along with its context. Seattle cases were enrolled at active infection and followed longitudinally. The sample originates from a study of blood T cell repertoires in COVID-19. Looked up from germline, CDR1 is MNHNY and CDR2 is SVGAGI (reference sequence). Trimming cost V 7 bases and J 0 bases; bases outside gene matches: 5. There are 14 residues in the CDR3. Authors' analysis steps: Counts of nucleated cells, estimated from reference gene primer amplification, were obtained. The protocol was immunoSEQ multiplex PCR, while the TCRdb copy is restricted to in-frame clones and leaves out a portion. V, J and clone size reflect that table, while D and trimming were determined from the DNA. The sample includes 250,000 to 350,000 clones, approximately 84% of them seen just once.

The chain couples TRBV6-6 to TRBJ1-2; 7 positions agree with TRBD1. The sequence was collected from a human donor with COVID-19, enrolled during active disease. The donor label of this sample is uncertain. The material sequenced was peripheral blood. Written as DNA, the CDR3 is TGTGCCAGCAATAGGGGGCAGACTAACTATGGCTACACCTTC. It translates to CASNRGQTNYGYTF.